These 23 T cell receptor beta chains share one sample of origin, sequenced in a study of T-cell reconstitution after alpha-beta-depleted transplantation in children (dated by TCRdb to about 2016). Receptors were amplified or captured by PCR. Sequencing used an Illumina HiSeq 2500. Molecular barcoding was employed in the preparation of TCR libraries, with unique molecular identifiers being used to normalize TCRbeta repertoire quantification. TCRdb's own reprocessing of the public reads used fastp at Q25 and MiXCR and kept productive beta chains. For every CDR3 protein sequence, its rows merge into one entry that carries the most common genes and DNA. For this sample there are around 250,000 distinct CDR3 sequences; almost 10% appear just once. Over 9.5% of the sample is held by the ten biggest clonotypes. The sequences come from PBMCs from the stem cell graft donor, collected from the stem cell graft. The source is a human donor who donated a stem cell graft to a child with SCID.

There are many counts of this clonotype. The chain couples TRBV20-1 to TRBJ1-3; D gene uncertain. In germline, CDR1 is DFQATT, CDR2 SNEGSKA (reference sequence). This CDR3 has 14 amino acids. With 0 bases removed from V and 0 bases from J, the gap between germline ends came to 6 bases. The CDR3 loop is CSARDTGSGNTIYF. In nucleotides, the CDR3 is TGCAGTGCTAGAGATACGGGCTCTGGAAACACCATATATTTT.

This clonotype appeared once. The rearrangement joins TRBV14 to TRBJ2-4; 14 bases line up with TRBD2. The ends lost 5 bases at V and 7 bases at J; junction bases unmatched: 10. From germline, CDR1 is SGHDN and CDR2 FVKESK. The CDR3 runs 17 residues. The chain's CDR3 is CASSDRTSGGPWNIQYF. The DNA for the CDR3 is TGTGCCAGCAGCGACAGGACTAGCGGGGGGCCGTGGAACATTCAGTACTTC.

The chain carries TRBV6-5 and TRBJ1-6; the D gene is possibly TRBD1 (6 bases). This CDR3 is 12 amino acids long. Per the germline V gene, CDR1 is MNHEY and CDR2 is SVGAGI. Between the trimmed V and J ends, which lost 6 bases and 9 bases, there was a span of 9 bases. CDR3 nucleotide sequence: TGTGCCAGCAGCCCACAGGGTTCACCCCTCCACTTT. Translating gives CASSPQGSPLHF.

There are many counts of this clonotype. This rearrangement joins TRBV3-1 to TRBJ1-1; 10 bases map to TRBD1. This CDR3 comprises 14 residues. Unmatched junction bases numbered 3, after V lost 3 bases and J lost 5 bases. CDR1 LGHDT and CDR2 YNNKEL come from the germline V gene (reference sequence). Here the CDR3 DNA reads TGTGCCAGCAGCCAGGGGACAGGGGTAACTGAAGCTTTCTTT. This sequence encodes CASSQGTGVTEAFF.

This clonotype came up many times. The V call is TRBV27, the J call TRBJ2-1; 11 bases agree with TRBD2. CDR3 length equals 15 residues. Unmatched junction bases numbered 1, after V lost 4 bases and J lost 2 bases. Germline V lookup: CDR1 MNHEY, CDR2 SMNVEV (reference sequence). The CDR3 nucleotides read TGTGCCAGCAGTTCTAGCGGGGGGACCTACAATGAGCAGTTCTTC. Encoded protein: CASSSSGGTYNEQFF.

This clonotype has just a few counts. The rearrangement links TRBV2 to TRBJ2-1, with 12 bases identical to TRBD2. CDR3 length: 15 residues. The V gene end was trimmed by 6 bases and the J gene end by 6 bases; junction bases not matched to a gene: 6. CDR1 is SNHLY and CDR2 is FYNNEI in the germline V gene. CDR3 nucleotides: TGTGCCAGCAGGGCACTAGCGGGGGGATCCAATGAGCAGTTCTTC. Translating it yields CASRALAGGSNEQFF.

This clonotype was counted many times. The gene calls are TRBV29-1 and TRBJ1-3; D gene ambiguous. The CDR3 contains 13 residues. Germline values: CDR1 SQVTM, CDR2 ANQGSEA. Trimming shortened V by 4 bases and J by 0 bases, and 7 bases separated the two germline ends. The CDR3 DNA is TGCAGCGTTGCTCCGCTCTCTGGAAACACCATATATTTT. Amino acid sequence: CSVAPLSGNTIYF.

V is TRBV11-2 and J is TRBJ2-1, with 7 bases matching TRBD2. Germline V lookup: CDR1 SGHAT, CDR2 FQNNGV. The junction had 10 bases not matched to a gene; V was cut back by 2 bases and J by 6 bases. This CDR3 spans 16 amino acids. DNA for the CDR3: TGTGCCAGCAGCTTAAGTCCCCGGGGGGTGCTCAATGAGCAGTTCTTC. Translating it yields CASSLSPRGVLNEQFF.

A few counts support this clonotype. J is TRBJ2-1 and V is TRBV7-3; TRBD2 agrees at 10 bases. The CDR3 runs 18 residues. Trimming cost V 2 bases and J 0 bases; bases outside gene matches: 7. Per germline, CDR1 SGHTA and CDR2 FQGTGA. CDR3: CASSLLSGGVSSYNEQFF. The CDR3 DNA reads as TGTGCCAGCAGCTTACTCAGCGGGGGGGTGAGCTCCTACAATGAGCAGTTCTTC.

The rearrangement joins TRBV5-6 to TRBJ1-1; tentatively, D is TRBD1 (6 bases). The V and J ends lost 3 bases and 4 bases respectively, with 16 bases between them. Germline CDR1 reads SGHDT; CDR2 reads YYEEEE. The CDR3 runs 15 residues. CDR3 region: CASSSEAGGPTEAFF. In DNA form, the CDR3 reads TGTGCCAGCAGCTCGGAGGCGGGGGGGCCCACTGAAGCTTTCTTT.

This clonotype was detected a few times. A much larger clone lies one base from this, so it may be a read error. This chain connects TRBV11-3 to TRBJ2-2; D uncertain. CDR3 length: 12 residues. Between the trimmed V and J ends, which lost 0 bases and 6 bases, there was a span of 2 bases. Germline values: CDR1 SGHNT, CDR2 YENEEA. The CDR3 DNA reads TGTGCCAGCAGCTTAGAGCCCGGGGAGCTGTTTTTT. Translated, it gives CASSLEPGELFF.

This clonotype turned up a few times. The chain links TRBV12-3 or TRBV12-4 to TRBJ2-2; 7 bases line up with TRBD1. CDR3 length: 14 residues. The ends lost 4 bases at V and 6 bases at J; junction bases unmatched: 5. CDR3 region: CASSSPGQAGELFF. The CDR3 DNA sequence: TGTGCCAGCAGTTCTCCAGGACAGGCCGGGGAGCTGTTTTTT.

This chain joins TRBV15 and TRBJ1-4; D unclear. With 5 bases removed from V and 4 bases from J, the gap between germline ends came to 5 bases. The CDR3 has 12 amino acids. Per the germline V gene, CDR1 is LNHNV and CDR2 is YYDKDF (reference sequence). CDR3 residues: CATSALNEKLFF. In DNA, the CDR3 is TGTGCCACCAGCGCCCTTAATGAAAAACTGTTTTTT.

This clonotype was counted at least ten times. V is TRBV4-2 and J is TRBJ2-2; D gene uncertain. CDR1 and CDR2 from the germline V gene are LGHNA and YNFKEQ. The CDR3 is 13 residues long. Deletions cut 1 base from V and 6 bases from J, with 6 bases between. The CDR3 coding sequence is TGTGCCAGCAGCCAAGGGATCTCCGGGGAGCTGTTTTTT. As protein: CASSQGISGELFF.

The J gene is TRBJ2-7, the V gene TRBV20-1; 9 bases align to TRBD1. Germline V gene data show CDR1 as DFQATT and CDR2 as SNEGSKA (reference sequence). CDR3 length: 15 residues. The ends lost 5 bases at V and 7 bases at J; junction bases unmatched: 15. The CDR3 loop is CSAGNFGTGFEEQYF. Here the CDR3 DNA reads TGCAGTGCTGGAAATTTCGGGACAGGGTTCGAAGAGCAGTACTTC.

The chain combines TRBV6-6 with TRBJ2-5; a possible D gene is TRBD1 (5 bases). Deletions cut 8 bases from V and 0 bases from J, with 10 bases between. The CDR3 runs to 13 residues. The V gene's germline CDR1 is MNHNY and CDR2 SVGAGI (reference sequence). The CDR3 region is CASGLTDQETQYF. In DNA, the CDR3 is TGTGCCAGCGGGCTGACAGACCAAGAGACCCAGTACTTC.

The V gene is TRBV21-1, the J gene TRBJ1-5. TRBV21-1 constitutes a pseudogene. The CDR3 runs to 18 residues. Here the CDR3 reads CASSKGLGALTSNQPQHF. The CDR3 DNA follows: TGTGCCAGCAGCAAAGGGTTAGGGGCCCTAACTAGCAATCAGCCCCAGCATTTT.

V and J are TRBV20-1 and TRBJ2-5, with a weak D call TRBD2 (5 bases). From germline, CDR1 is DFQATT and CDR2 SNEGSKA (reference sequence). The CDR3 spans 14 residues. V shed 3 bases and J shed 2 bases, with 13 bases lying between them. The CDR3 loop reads CSARLIRGQETQYF. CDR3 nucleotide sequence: TGCAGTGCTAGGCTAATACGGGGACAAGAGACCCAGTACTTC.

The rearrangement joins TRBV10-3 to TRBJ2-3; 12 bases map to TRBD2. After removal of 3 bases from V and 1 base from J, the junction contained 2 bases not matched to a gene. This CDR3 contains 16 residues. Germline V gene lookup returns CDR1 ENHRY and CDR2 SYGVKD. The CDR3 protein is CAISDGTSGRTDTQYF. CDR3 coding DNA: TGTGCCATCAGTGATGGGACTAGCGGGCGCACAGATACGCAGTATTTT.

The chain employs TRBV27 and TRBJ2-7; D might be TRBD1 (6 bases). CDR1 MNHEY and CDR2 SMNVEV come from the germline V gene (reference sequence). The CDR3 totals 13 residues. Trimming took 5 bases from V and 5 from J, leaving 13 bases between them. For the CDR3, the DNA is TGTGCCAGCAGTCAACAGGGATGGGACGAGCAGTACTTC. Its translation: CASSQQGWDEQYF.

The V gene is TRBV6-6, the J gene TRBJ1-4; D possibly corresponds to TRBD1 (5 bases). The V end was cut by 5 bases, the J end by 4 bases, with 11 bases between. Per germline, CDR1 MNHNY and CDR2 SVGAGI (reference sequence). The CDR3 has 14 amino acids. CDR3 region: CASSHGGNNEKLFF. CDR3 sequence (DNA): TGTGCCAGCAGTCACGGGGGGAATAATGAAAAACTGTTTTTT.

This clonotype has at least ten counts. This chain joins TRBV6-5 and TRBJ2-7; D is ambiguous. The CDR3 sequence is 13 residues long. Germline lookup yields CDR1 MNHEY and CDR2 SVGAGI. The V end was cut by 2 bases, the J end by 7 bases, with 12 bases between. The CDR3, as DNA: TGTGCCAGCAGTTACGCCGGGTTGCGTGAGCAGTACTTC. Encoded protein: CASSYAGLREQYF.

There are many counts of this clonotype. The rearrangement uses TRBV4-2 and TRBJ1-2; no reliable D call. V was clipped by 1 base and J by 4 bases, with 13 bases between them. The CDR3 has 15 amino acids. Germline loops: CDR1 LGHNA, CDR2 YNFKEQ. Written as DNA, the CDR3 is TGTGCCAGCAGCCAAGGTGGGTCATCTGTCTATGGCTACACCTTC. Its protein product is CASSQGGSSVYGYTF.